These 16 T cell receptor beta chains were all obtained from the same sample, sequenced in a study of T cells after yellow fever vaccination. TCRdb reprocessed the 5' RACE reads via MiXCR and lists one record per CDR3 protein. Of around 340,000 distinct CDR3 sequences in the sample, roughly 8.7% were seen once. This specimen was PBMCs, taken on the day of the first yellow fever vaccination. Every receptor here comes from a young man who received the YFV17D yellow fever vaccine.

The rearrangement links TRBV5-1 to TRBJ2-3; TRBD1 matches 8 bases. Per the germline V gene, CDR1 is SGHRS and CDR2 is YFSETQ. The junction had 12 bases not matched to a gene; V was cut back by 9 bases and J by 6 bases. The CDR3 extends over 14 amino acids. The CDR3 spells CATSSQGALDTQYF. In nucleotides, the CDR3 is TGCGCCACCTCCTCTCAGGGGGCATTGGATACGCAGTATTTT. Full variable domain (missing parts from reference TRBV5-1 and TRBJ2-3): KAGVTQTPRYLIKTRGQQVTLSCSPISGHRSVSWYQQTPGQGLQFLFEYFSETQRNKGNFPGRFSGRQFSNSRSEMNVSTLELGDSALYLCATSSQGALDTQYFGPGTRLTVL.

The rearrangement joins TRBV4-2 to TRBJ2-2, with D tentatively TRBD1 (6 bases). CDR3 length equals 17 residues. CDR1 is LGHNA and CDR2 is YNFKEQ in the germline V gene. V was clipped by 0 bases and J by 2 bases, with 13 bases between them. CDR3 DNA sequence: TGTGCCAGCAGCCAAGATCGATGGACAGCAAACACCGGGGAGCTGTTTTTT. Its translation: CASSQDRWTANTGELFF.

The chain links TRBV7-9 to TRBJ1-2; D ambiguous. Trimming took off 3 bases at V and 8 bases at J, with 25 bases between the two ends. The CDR3 loop spans 17 amino acids. The V gene's germline CDR1 is SEHNR and CDR2 FQNEAQ (reference sequence). The CDR3 DNA reads as TGTGCCAGCAGCTTTTCGGTTCCAGGCCGGCACCTCCGAGGCTACACCTTC. Residues: CASSFSVPGRHLRGYTF.

The chain carries TRBV7-9 and TRBJ2-7, with D possibly matching TRBD1 (6 bases). CDR1 and CDR2 (germline): SEHNR, FQNEAQ (reference sequence). This CDR3 has 15 amino acids. V was pared by 5 bases and J by 3 bases, with 17 bases between. CDR3 residues: CASSQGSQNFYEQYV. The CDR3 DNA is TGTGCCAGCAGCCAGGGGTCGCAGAACTTCTACGAGCAGTACGTC.

Turning to this clonotype: At one end the junction does not follow the germline gene, possibly because of a read error. J is TRBJ1-3 and V is TRBV20-1; D gene uncertain. Per germline, CDR1 DFQATT and CDR2 SNEGSKA (reference sequence). This CDR3 contains 16 residues. CDR3: CCARDSGLLSGNTIYF. The CDR3 DNA reads as TGCTGTGCTAGAGACTCAGGATTACTCTCTGGAAACACCATATATTTT.

This rearrangement joins TRBV2 to TRBJ2-3; 9 bases are a match to TRBD1. This CDR3 has 13 amino acids. Germline assignment: CDR1 SNHLY and CDR2 FYNNEI. With V trimmed by 6 bases and J by 6 bases, 4 bases remained unmatched. The CDR3 sequence: CASRQGAGDTQYF. For the CDR3, the DNA is TGTGCCAGCAGACAGGGGGCAGGGGATACGCAGTATTTT.

The chain links TRBV18 to TRBJ2-7, with a tentative D call TRBD1 (5 bases). Germline lookup yields CDR1 KGHSH and CDR2 LQKENI. The ends were cut back, 4 bases at V and 2 bases at J, with 15 bases in the middle. This CDR3 is 15 amino acids long. CDR3 in amino acids: CASSRTGARTYEQYV. CDR3 bases: TGTGCCAGCTCACGAACAGGCGCCCGAACCTACGAGCAGTACGTC.

This clonotype was counted a few times. The J gene is TRBJ2-1, the V gene TRBV4-1; weak D call: TRBD1 (5 bases). The CDR3 consists of 16 residues. Per germline, CDR1 MGHRA and CDR2 YSYEKL. V gave up 0 bases and J gave up 8 bases, with 17 bases separating them. CDR3 amino acids: CASSQDGKGSVDEQFF. For the CDR3, the DNA is TGCGCCAGCAGCCAAGATGGAAAGGGGTCCGTTGATGAGCAGTTCTTC.

This clonotype was seen ten or more times. The J gene is TRBJ2-1, the V gene TRBV5-1, with 11 bases aligning to TRBD2. Germline V CDR1 and CDR2: SGHRS, YFSETQ. Germline trimming cut 5 bases from V and 6 bases from J; bases unmatched to any gene: 7. This CDR3 contains 15 residues. This chain's CDR3 is CASSSTGTSGNEQFF. In DNA form, the CDR3 reads TGCGCCAGCAGTTCGACCGGGACTAGCGGCAATGAGCAGTTCTTC.

This clonotype was recorded many times. This chain links TRBV18 with TRBJ2-5, with D perhaps matching TRBD2 (5 bases). This CDR3 contains 16 residues. Germline lookup yields CDR1 KGHSH and CDR2 LQKENI. The V gene lost 2 bases and the J gene lost 0 bases, with 13 bases spanning the gap. CDR3 sequence reads: CASSPVEGVYQETQYF. As DNA, the CDR3 is TGTGCCAGCTCACCAGTCGAGGGTGTGTACCAAGAGACCCAGTACTTC. The complete variable domain, with remaining parts taken from reference TRBV18 and TRBJ2-5, reads NAGVMQNPRHLVRRRGQEARLRCSPMKGHSHVYWYRQLPEEGLKFMVYLQKENIIDESGMPKERFSAEFPKEGPSILRIQQVVRGDSAAYFCASSPVEGVYQETQYFGPGTRLLVL.

This clonotype turned up a few times. This chain links TRBV20-1 with TRBJ1-2, with D possibly matching TRBD1 (6 bases). Germline loops: CDR1 DFQATT, CDR2 SNEGSKA (reference sequence). The CDR3 sequence is 14 residues long. V lost 1 base and J 8 bases, leaving 17 bases between the germline ends. CDR3 protein: CSARVQRGGAGYTF. DNA of the CDR3: TGCAGTGCTAGAGTCCAACGGGGGGGCGCGGGCTACACCTTC.

The rearrangement uses TRBV20-1 and TRBJ1-1; D perhaps matches TRBD1 (5 bases). V was clipped by 3 bases and J by 0 bases, with 17 bases between them. The length of the CDR3 is 16 residues. CDR1 is DFQATT and CDR2 is SNEGSKA in the germline V gene (reference sequence). The CDR3 loop reads CSARGQGRGVNTEAFF. The CDR3, as DNA: TGCAGTGCTAGGGGTCAGGGCCGGGGGGTGAACACTGAAGCTTTCTTT.

This clonotype was seen more than once but under ten times. The chain recombines TRBV4-3 with TRBJ2-4, with 8 bases that match TRBD2. Germline CDR1 reads LGHNA; CDR2 reads YSLEER. The CDR3 has 16 residues. J was trimmed by 6 bases and V by 0 bases; bases with no gene match: 7. The CDR3 loop reads CASSQDTGTRLNIQYF. The CDR3 DNA is TGCGCCAGCAGCCAAGATACGGGGACTAGGCTAAACATTCAGTACTTC.

This clonotype appeared many times. The CDR3 is CSAARAVITDTQYF. CDR3 nucleotide sequence: TGCAGTGCCGCTAGGGCGGTAATCACAGATACGCAGTATTTT. The chain joins TRBV20-1 to TRBJ2-3; D gene uncertain. V lost 6 bases to trimming and J lost 2 bases, with 15 bases between them. The germline CDR1 and CDR2 sequences are DFQATT and SNEGSKA (reference sequence). The CDR3 loop spans 14 amino acids.

This clonotype has a handful of counts. DNA for the CDR3: TGTGCCACCGGTATCAGGGCCTCCGATACGCAGTATTTT. It is translated as CATGIRASDTQYF. The V gene is TRBV24-1, the J gene TRBJ2-3; perhaps TRBD1 as D (5 bases). The V and J ends lost 9 bases and 6 bases respectively, with 15 bases between them. This CDR3 is built from 13 residues. The germline V gene encodes CDR1 KGHDR and CDR2 SFDVKD.

This clonotype turned up a few times. The V and J genes are TRBV6-5 and TRBJ1-5; a possible D gene is TRBD1 (5 bases). This CDR3 contains 11 residues. V lost 8 bases and J lost 4, with 6 bases in between. CDR1 MNHEY and CDR2 SVGAGI come from the germline V gene. The CDR3 region is CASGTNQPQHF. CDR3 in DNA: TGTGCCAGCGGGACTAATCAGCCCCAGCATTTT.